This entry features one T cell receptor beta chain sequence. Its target is not known. Trimming at V came to 3 bases and at J to 3 bases, leaving 5 bases not matched to a gene. CDR1 is GTSNPN and CDR2 is SVGIG in the germline V gene (reference sequence). This CDR3 spans 14 amino acids. The sample originates from a study of graft-versus-host responses after intestinal transplantation. Turning to the study itself: Every transplant recipient was induced with anti-thymocyte globulin, then maintained on tacrolimus and steroids for about 3 years.

The table came from immunoSEQ multiplex PCR; TCRdb's copy has only in-frame clones and leaves some out. The sample yields around 90,000 clones, approximately 90% seen once. This chain connects TRBV30 to TRBJ2-1; 7 nucleotides match TRBD1. The source material was unstimulated CD8+ T cells sorted from spleen or lymph node cells, sampled before transplant. This sequence originates from a human donor who was the organ donor for an intestinal transplant. The CDR3 protein is CAWSEDRVYNEQFF. CDR3 coding DNA: TGTGCCTGGAGCGAAGACAGGGTCTACAATGAGCAGTTCTTC. The full variable domain, completed using reference TRBV30 and TRBJ2-1, is SQTIHQWPATLVQPVGSPLSLECTVEGTSNPNLYWYRQAAGRGLQLLFYSVGIGQISSEVPQNLSASRPQDRQFILSSKKLLLSDSGFYLCAWSEDRVYNEQFFGPGTRLTVL.